This T cell receptor beta chain was identified during a study of CD8 T cells in ankylosing spondylitis. Study-wide results and limits: Seven to nine highly homologous variants formed a TCR beta motif that appeared characteristic of ankylosing spondylitis blood. A number of the motif variants had already been described in reactive arthritis synovial fluid and blood.

On this clonotype itself: What it binds is unknown.

Germline CDR1 is SQVTM and CDR2 is ANQGSEA. V lost 7 bases to trimming and J lost 4 bases; unmatched junction nucleotides: 9. The CDR3 sequence is 13 residues long. By quantitative 5'-RACE with molecular barcodes, the TCR beta libraries were made. TCRdb used MiXCR to reprocess the 5' RACE reads, holding one entry per CDR3 protein. This sample has fewer than 750,000 distinct CDR3 sequences, with around 20% found just once. V is TRBV29-1 and J is TRBJ1-2; TRBD1 matches at 7 bases. The sample comprised blood, either unsorted or a sorted T cell fraction (not recorded which). This receptor was identified in a male donor with ankylosing spondylitis. CDR3 DNA sequence: TGCAGCGGCCTTCAGGGGGATGGCTATGGCTACACCTTC. This translates into CSGLQGDGYGYTF.